These 28 T cell receptor beta chains originate from one sample sequenced in a study of blood T cell repertoires in COVID-19. Using immunoSEQ multiplex PCR, the repertoire was profiled, and TCRdb retains in-frame clones only, with some absent. The sample shows 100,000 to 150,000 clones, about 88% of them seen only once. Material for sequencing was peripheral blood. These receptors all stem from an elderly woman with acute or convalescent COVID-19.

J is TRBJ1-2 and V is TRBV5-5; TRBD1 matches 9 bases. The CDR3 sequence is 15 residues long. In germline, CDR1 is SGHKS, CDR2 YYEKEE (reference sequence). Trimming took 5 bases from V and 6 from J; bases not matched to a gene: 11. The CDR3 loop reads CASSPWDRVINGYTF. CDR3 in DNA: TGTGCCAGCAGTCCGTGGGACAGGGTAATTAATGGCTACACCTTC. Combining the CDR3 with reference TRBV5-5 and TRBJ1-2 gives the whole variable domain DAGVTQSPTHLIKTRGQQVTLRCSPISGHKSVSWYQQVLGQGPQFIFQYYEKEERGRGNFPDRFSARQFPNYSSELNVNALLLGDSALYLCASSPWDRVINGYTFGSGTRLTVV.

This clone was observed a single time. V is TRBV9 and J is TRBJ2-2; 11 bases map to TRBD2. The germline CDR1 and CDR2 sequences are SGDLS and YYNGEE. V lost 0 bases, J lost 7 bases, and 5 bases stayed unmatched. The CDR3 extends over 16 amino acids. The CDR3 DNA is TGTGCCAGCAGCGTAGGTCTACTAGCGGGAGTCGGGGAGCTGTTTTTT. This sequence encodes CASSVGLLAGVGELFF.

This clone was observed a single time. The chain recombines TRBV24-1 with TRBJ2-1; D possibly corresponds to TRBD2 (8 bases). The CDR3 length is 18 residues. Trimming shortened V by 3 bases and J by 5 bases, and 22 bases separated the two germline ends. Germline V gene sequence: CDR1 KGHDR, CDR2 SFDVKD. CDR3 in DNA: TGTGCCACCAGTGATCCCCCCGGGAGGGGGCGAAATAACAATGAGCAGTTCTTC. This gives the protein CATSDPPGRGRNNNEQFF.

The rearrangement joins TRBV5-4 to TRBJ2-5, with 9 bases fitting TRBD2. Trimming cost V 4 bases and J 2 bases; bases outside gene matches: 9. CDR3 length equals 16 residues. Germline CDR1 is SGHNT and CDR2 is YYREEE (reference sequence). CDR3 in DNA: TGTGCCAGCAGCCGGGTTGCAACTAGCGGGCAAGAGACCCAGTACTTC. As protein: CASSRVATSGQETQYF.

The chain combines TRBV7-2 with TRBJ2-3; TRBD1 agrees at 9 bases. In germline, CDR1 is SGHTA, CDR2 FQGNSA. CDR3 size: 15 residues. J gave up 4 bases and V 1 base, and 3 bases lay outside the gene matches. The CDR3 reads CASSLDRGRSDTQYF. CDR3 coding DNA: TGTGCCAGCAGCTTAGACAGGGGGCGTTCAGATACGCAGTATTTT.

The chain uses TRBV19 and TRBJ1-5, with 8 positions matching TRBD1. V shed 4 bases, J shed 6 bases, and the junction held 5 bases outside the gene matches. This CDR3 region has 14 residues. Germline V gene data show CDR1 as LNHDA and CDR2 as SQIVND (reference sequence). The CDR3 bases are TGTGCCAGTAGTACCGACAGGGGAGGTCAGCCCCAGCATTTT. Its translation is CASSTDRGGQPQHF.

This sequence joins TRBV7-8 and TRBJ2-7; the match to TRBD2 covers 10 bases. Germline assignment: CDR1 SGHVS and CDR2 FQNEAQ. The CDR3 is made up of 19 amino acids. V was clipped by 3 bases and J by 1 base; unmatched bases: 15. The CDR3 DNA is TGTGCCAGCAGCTTTGGTTACGGGTTGCTAGCGGGGGTTTCCTACGAGCAGTACTTC. Its translation is CASSFGYGLLAGVSYEQYF.

This chain joins TRBV20-1 and TRBJ1-1; D may be TRBD1 (5 bases). Trimming pared 3 bases from V and 2 bases from J, leaving 10 bases between. The germline V gene encodes CDR1 DFQATT and CDR2 SNEGSKA (reference sequence). The CDR3 contains 13 residues. The DNA for the CDR3 is TGCAGTGCTAGTCGGAGGGGAAACACTGAAGCTTTCTTT. This codes for CSASRRGNTEAFF.

Only a few counts were recorded for this clone. V gene TRBV5-1 combines with J gene TRBJ1-2, with unresolved D. Germline V gives CDR1 SGHRS, CDR2 YFSETQ. Trimming left V 0 bases short and J 1 base short, with 16 bases between. The CDR3 sequence is 17 residues long. This chain's CDR3 is CASSLGGPERFNYGYTF. The DNA for the CDR3 is TGCGCCAGCAGCTTGGGTGGCCCCGAGAGGTTTAACTATGGCTACACCTTC.

V gene TRBV4-1 combines with J gene TRBJ1-5; tentative D call: TRBD1 (6 bases). The V gene's germline CDR1 is MGHRA and CDR2 YSYEKL. Trimming cost V 0 bases and J 4 bases, with 13 bases left between them. CDR3 length equals 16 residues. The CDR3, as DNA: TGCGCCAGCAGCCAAGATGGCGGGGGCAATAATCAGCCCCAGCATTTT. Amino acids: CASSQDGGGNNQPQHF.

The CDR3 loop reads CASSIVLGQGSGANVLTF. The CDR3 DNA reads TGTGCCAGTAGTATTGTTCTGGGACAGGGGTCCGGGGCCAACGTCCTGACTTTC. This chain uses TRBV19 with TRBJ2-6, with TRBD1 identical over 10 bases. This CDR3 is 18 amino acids long. CDR1 and CDR2 (germline): LNHDA, SQIVND (reference sequence). Unmatched junction bases numbered 9, after V lost 3 bases and J lost 4 bases. Together with reference TRBV19 and TRBJ2-6, the CDR3 gives the full variable domain: DGGITQSPKYLFRKEGQNVTLSCEQNLNHDAMYWYRQDPGQGLRLIYYSQIVNDFQKGDIAEGYSVSREKKESFPLTVTSAQKNPTAFYLCASSIVLGQGSGANVLTFGAGSRLTVL.

This chain links TRBV24-1 with TRBJ1-1; D is possibly TRBD1 (5 bases). This CDR3 contains 14 residues. The germline V gene encodes CDR1 KGHDR and CDR2 SFDVKD. V was clipped by 5 bases and J by 4 bases, with 13 bases between them. The CDR3 here is CATSGGEGTTEAFF. CDR3 in DNA: TGTGCCACCAGTGGAGGGGAGGGAACCACTGAAGCTTTCTTT.

J is TRBJ2-2 and V is TRBV15, with D possibly TRBD2 on 6 matching bases. Between the trimmed V and J ends, which lost 3 bases and 5 bases, there was a span of 16 bases. The V gene's germline CDR1 is LNHNV and CDR2 YYDKDF (reference sequence). This CDR3 is built from 16 residues. In DNA, the CDR3 is TGTGCCACCAGCAGCCTAGGCGGGGTTAAGACCGGGGAGCTGTTTTTT. Translating it yields CATSSLGGVKTGELFF.

As to this clone: The sample carries other DNA sequences with the same CDR3. The chain links TRBV5-1 to TRBJ2-7; TRBD1 matches 11 bases. Germline V lookup: CDR1 SGHRS, CDR2 YFSETQ. Trimming at V came to 8 bases and at J to 3 bases, leaving 7 bases not matched to a gene. The CDR3 is made up of 14 amino acids. The CDR3 sequence is CASSTGTGGYEQYF. The CDR3 DNA reads TGCGCCAGTTCAACCGGGACAGGGGGCTACGAGCAGTACTTC.

This clone was seen more than once but under ten times. This chain uses TRBV6-6 with TRBJ2-5, with D unclear. Germline loops: CDR1 MNHNY, CDR2 SVGAGI (reference sequence). The ends were cut back, 3 bases at V and 4 bases at J, with 3 bases in the middle. The CDR3 totals 11 residues. This chain's CDR3 is CASSYLETQYF. CDR3 bases: TGTGCCAGCAGTTATCTAGAGACCCAGTACTTC.

The chain is built from TRBV5-1 and TRBJ2-3; no clear D. Germline assignment: CDR1 SGHRS and CDR2 YFSETQ. The CDR3 length is 17 residues. Trimming pared 1 base from V and 0 bases from J, leaving 15 bases between. CDR3 nucleotides: TGCGCCAGCAGCTTGACGGGTTGGTTTATTAGCACAGATACGCAGTATTTT. It yields the protein CASSLTGWFISTDTQYF.

The sample holds one count of this clone. Other nucleotide sequences from this sample produce the same CDR3. The chain carries TRBV6-2 or TRBV6-3 and TRBJ1-1; TRBD1 might be the D (5 bases). The germline V gene encodes CDR1 MNHEY and CDR2 SVGEGT. V lost 6 bases and J lost 1, with 9 bases in between. This CDR3 is built from 13 residues. CDR3 loop: CASSRTGNTEAFF. CDR3 bases: TGTGCCAGCAGCCGAACAGGGAACACTGAAGCTTTCTTT.

The rearrangement uses TRBV7-8 and TRBJ1-2, with unresolved D. The CDR3 has 12 residues. The V gene lost 2 bases and the J gene lost 4 bases, with 5 bases spanning the gap. The germline CDR1 and CDR2 sequences are SGHVS and FQNEAQ. In DNA, the CDR3 is TGTGCCAGCAGCTTATCAGGCTATGGCTACACCTTC. This sequence encodes CASSLSGYGYTF. The full variable domain, completed using reference TRBV7-8 and TRBJ1-2, is GAGVSQSPRYKVAKRGQDVALRCDPISGHVSLFWYQQALGQGPEFLTYFQNEAQLDKSGLPSDRFFAERPEGSVSTLKIQRTQQEDSAVYLCASSLSGYGYTFGSGTRLTVV.

V is TRBV27 and J is TRBJ1-6, with 10 positions matching TRBD1. The CDR3 extends over 14 amino acids. The junction had 3 bases not matched to a gene; V was cut back by 6 bases and J by 7 bases. In germline, CDR1 is MNHEY, CDR2 SMNVEV (reference sequence). CDR3: CASSAGQGNSPLHF. CDR3 DNA sequence: TGTGCCAGCAGCGCGGGACAGGGGAATTCACCCCTCCACTTT.

This clone came up many times. The V and J genes are TRBV4-1 and TRBJ2-4; no reliable D call. This CDR3 is built from 11 residues. V was shortened by 1 base and J by 9 bases, with 4 bases between the two germline ends. Germline assignment: CDR1 MGHRA and CDR2 YSYEKL. The CDR3 DNA reads as TGCGCCAGCAGCCAAGGCGGCATTCAGTACTTC. Amino acid sequence: CASSQGGIQYF.

The DNA for the CDR3 is TGTGCCAGCAGCTCCCGGGCGGGCAATGAGCAGTTCTTC. Its protein is CASSSRAGNEQFF. This rearrangement joins TRBV5-4 to TRBJ2-1; maybe TRBD2 (5 bases). The CDR3 totals 13 residues. Germline loops: CDR1 SGHNT, CDR2 YYREEE (reference sequence). Deletions cut 3 bases from V and 6 bases from J, with 10 bases between.

The rearrangement uses TRBV12-3 or TRBV12-4 and TRBJ2-7, with D possibly matching TRBD1 (6 bases). The V gene lost 3 bases and the J gene lost 5 bases, with 11 bases spanning the gap. The CDR3 extends over 13 amino acids. CDR3 nucleotides: TGTGCCAGCAGTTTTCGTACAGGGCACGAGCAGTACTTC. The encoded protein is CASSFRTGHEQYF.

The gene calls are TRBV4-3 and TRBJ1-5; TRBD1 matches 7 bases. Germline V gene sequence: CDR1 LGHNA, CDR2 YSLEER. The V gene end was trimmed by 0 bases and the J gene end by 6 bases; junction bases not matched to a gene: 5. The CDR3 runs to 15 residues. The CDR3 coding sequence is TGCGCCAGCAGCCAAGACAGGGGGATTGCTCAGCCCCAGCATTTT. The encoded protein is CASSQDRGIAQPQHF.

The genes are TRBV7-9 and TRBJ1-6; 12 positions match TRBD1. V lost 6 bases and J lost 6; bases outside the gene matches: 3. CDR3 length: 15 residues. The V gene's germline CDR1 is SEHNR and CDR2 FQNEAQ (reference sequence). The CDR3: CASSPGQGANSPLHF. The CDR3 DNA sequence: TGTGCCAGCAGTCCGGGACAGGGGGCTAATTCACCCCTCCACTTT.

The chain couples TRBV28 to TRBJ2-1, with a weak D call TRBD2 (6 bases). V lost 6 bases, J lost 2 bases, and 11 bases lay in between. The V gene's germline CDR1 is MDHEN and CDR2 SYDVKM. The CDR3 covers 14 residues. The CDR3 reads CASSRRLAYNEQFF. Here the CDR3 DNA reads TGTGCCAGCAGCCGCCGACTAGCCTACAATGAGCAGTTCTTC.

This clone occurred once. This chain uses TRBV19 with TRBJ1-2; perhaps TRBD1 as D (5 bases). In germline, CDR1 is LNHDA, CDR2 SQIVND (reference sequence). The length of the CDR3 is 14 residues. V was trimmed by 3 bases and J by 8 bases, leaving 16 bases between them. DNA of the CDR3: TGTGCCAGTAGTATTAGGAGGGGATCGGAAGGCTACACCTTC. This codes for CASSIRRGSEGYTF.

V usage is TRBV5-1 and J usage is TRBJ2-7; D may be TRBD1 (6 bases). Germline-derived CDR1 and CDR2 are SGHRS and YFSETQ. Trimming removed 3 bases at V and 5 bases at J, with 15 bases between. This CDR3 is built from 14 residues. In nucleotides, the CDR3 is TGCGCCAGCAGCTGGCAGGGGTTCGACGACGAGCAGTACTTC. Protein: CASSWQGFDDEQYF.

This chain connects TRBV7-2 to TRBJ2-5, with TRBD2 matching 12 bases. The CDR3 loop spans 13 amino acids. The V gene end was trimmed by 6 bases and the J gene end by 7 bases; junction bases not matched to a gene: 3. Germline CDR1 is SGHTA and CDR2 is FQGNSA. CDR3 sequence reads: CASSSGLAGTQYF. CDR3 nucleotides: TGTGCCAGCAGTTCGGGACTAGCGGGGACCCAGTACTTC.